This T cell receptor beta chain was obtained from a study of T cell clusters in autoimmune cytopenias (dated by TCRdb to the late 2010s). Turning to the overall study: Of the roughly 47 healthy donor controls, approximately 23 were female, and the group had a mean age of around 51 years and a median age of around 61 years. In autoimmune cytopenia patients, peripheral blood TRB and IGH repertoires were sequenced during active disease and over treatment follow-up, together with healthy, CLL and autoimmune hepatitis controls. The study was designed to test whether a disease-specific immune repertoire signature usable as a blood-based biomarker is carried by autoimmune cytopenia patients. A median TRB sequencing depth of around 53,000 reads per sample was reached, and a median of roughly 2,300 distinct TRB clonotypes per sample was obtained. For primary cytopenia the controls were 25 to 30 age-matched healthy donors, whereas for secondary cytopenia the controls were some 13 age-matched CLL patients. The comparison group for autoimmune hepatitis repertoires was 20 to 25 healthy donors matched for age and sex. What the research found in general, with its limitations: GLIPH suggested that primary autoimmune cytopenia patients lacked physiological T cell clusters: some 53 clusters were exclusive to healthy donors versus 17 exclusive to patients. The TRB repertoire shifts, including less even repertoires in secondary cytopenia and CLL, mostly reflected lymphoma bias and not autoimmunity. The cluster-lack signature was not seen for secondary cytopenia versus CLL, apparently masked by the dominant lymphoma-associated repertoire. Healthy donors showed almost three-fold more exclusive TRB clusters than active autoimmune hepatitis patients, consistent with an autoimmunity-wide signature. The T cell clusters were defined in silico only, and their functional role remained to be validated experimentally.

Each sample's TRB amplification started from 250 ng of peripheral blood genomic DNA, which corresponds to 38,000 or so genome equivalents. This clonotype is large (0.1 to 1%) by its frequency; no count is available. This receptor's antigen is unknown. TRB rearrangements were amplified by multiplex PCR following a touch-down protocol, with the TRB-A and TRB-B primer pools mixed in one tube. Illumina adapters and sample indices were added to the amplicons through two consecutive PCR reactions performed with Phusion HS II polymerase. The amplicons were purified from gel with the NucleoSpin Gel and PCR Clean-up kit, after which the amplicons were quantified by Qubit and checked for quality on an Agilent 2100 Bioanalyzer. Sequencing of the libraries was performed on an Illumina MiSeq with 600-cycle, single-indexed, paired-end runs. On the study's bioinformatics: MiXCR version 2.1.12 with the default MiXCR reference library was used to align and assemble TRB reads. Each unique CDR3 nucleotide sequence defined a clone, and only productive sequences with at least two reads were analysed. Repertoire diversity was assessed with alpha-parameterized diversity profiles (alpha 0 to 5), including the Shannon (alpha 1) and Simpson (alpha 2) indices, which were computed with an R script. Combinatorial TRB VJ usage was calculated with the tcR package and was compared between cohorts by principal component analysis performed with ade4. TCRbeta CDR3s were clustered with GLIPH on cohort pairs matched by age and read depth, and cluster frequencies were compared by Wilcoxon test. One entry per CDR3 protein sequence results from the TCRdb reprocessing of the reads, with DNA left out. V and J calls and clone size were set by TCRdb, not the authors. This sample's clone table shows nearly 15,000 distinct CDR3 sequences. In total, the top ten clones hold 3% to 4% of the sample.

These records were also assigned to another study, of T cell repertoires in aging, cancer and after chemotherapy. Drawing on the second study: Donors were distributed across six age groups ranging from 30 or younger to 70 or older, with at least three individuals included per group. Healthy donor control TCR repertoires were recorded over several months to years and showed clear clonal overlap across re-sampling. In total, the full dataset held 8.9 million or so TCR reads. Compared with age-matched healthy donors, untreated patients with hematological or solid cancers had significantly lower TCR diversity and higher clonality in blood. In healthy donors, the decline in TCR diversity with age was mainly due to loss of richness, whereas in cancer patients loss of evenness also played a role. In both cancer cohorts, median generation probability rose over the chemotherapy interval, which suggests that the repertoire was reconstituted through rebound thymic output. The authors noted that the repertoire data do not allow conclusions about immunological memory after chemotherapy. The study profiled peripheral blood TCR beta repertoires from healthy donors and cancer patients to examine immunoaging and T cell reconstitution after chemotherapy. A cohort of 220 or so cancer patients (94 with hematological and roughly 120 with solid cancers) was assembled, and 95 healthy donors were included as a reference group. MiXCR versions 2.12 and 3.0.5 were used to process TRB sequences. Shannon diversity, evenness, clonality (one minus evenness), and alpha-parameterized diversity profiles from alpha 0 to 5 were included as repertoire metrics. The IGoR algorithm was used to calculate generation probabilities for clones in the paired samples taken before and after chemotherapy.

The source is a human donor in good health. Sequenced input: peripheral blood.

The encoded CDR3 is CASAGTSGTYEQYF. The receptor chain draws on TRBV6-2 or TRBV6-3 and TRBJ2-7; TCRdb's D call of TRBD2 is untestable without DNA. From a lookup of the germline V gene, CDR1 and CDR2 are MNHEY and SVGEGT. Including cysteine and phenylalanine, the CDR3 has 14 amino acids. Only the protein sequence is given.